The 22 T cell receptor beta chains listed next were all sequenced from one sample in a study of molecular identifiers for immune sequencing clone quantification. TCRdb used MiXCR to reprocess the PCR reads, holding one entry per CDR3 protein. The top ten hold about 0.84% of the sample, which has a few hundred thousand distinct CDR3 sequences, about 20% seen once. The material sequenced was naive CD8+ T cells from blood, with Jurkat cell RNA spiked in. Documented subset: FACS-sorted CD8+CD4-CCR7+CD45RA+ naive T cells. Source of these receptors: a human donor in good health. Some libraries in this study had Jurkat cell RNA spiked in.

On this clonotype itself: This sequence may be a read error, since a much larger clone differs from it by one base. The chain couples TRBV7-9 to TRBJ2-2; tentative D call: TRBD2 (5 bases). Germline CDR1 reads SEHNR; CDR2 reads FQNEAQ (reference sequence). This CDR3 comprises 15 residues. In nucleotides, the CDR3 is TGTGCCAGTAGCTTATTCGAAAGTAGAAGCTGGGAGCCGTTTTTT. This encodes CASSLFESRSWEPFF.

The chain is built from TRBV4-1 and TRBJ2-3; 7 positions agree with TRBD2. V was pared by 0 bases and J by 6 bases, with 9 bases of the junction left unmatched. Germline assignment: CDR1 MGHRA and CDR2 YSYEKL. This CDR3 spans 16 amino acids. CDR3 coding DNA: TGCGCCAGCAGCCAAGATGGGGGGGGGGGAAGGGATACGCAGTATTTT. Translated: CASSQDGGGGRDTQYF.

A remark on this clonotype: The junction and the germline gene differ at one end; a read error may be behind it. This chain uses TRBV12-3 or TRBV12-4 with TRBJ2-5; 7 positions agree with TRBD2. The CDR3 covers 14 residues. The CDR3 coding sequence is TGTGCCAGCAGTTTTATTACTAGCGAAGAGGCCCAGTACTTC. This gives the protein CASSFITSEEAQYF.

This clonotype has a handful of counts. The chain has TRBV6-2 or TRBV6-3 and TRBJ2-5, with 11 bases that match TRBD2. The CDR3 extends over 15 amino acids. Trimming removed 6 bases from V and 8 bases from J; junction bases left unmatched: 11. The germline CDR1 and CDR2 sequences are MNHEY and SVGEGT. The CDR3 DNA reads as TGTGCCAGCAGACCCCTAGCGGGAGGAGGTAGTACCCAGTACTTC. Translated: CASRPLAGGGSTQYF.

The V call is TRBV6-2 or TRBV6-3, the J call TRBJ1-1; no definite D call. Germline V CDR1 and CDR2: MNHEY, SVGEGT. CDR3 size: 16 residues. Trimming took 8 bases from V and 1 from J, leaving 20 bases between them. In DNA, the CDR3 is TGTGCCAGCGGTTCACGGACTTTCATGTCGAACACTGAAGCTTTCTTT. It yields the protein CASGSRTFMSNTEAFF.

The CDR3 spells CAKDLWRNDFPLHF. In DNA, the CDR3 is TGTGCCAAAGATCTTTGGAGGAACGATTTTCCCCTCCACTTT. The V call is TRBV30, the J call TRBJ1-6, with no clear D. The V end lost 8 bases, the J end lost 13 bases, and 24 bases lay between the germline ends. CDR1 and CDR2 from the germline V gene are GTSNPN and SVGIG (reference sequence). This CDR3 region has 14 residues.

Of note for this clonotype: A much bigger clone sits one base away, suggesting this may be a read error. V is TRBV20-1 and J is TRBJ2-7; D unresolved. Per the germline V gene, CDR1 is DFQATT and CDR2 is SNEGSKA (reference sequence). The CDR3 spans 11 residues. V lost 6 bases to trimming and J lost 3 bases, with 9 bases between them. The CDR3 sequence: CSALLGYEQYF. The CDR3 DNA reads as TGCAGTGCCCTACTCGGCTACGAGCAGTACTTC.

This clonotype was counted between two and nine times. This rearrangement joins TRBV28 to TRBJ2-5; the match to TRBD2 covers 14 bases. V was clipped by 2 bases and J by 5 bases; unmatched bases: 4. The CDR3 has 16 amino acids. From germline, CDR1 is MDHEN and CDR2 SYDVKM. Here the CDR3 DNA reads TGTGCCAGCAGTTTACTGACTAGCGGGAGGGGTGAGACCCAGTACTTC. As protein: CASSLLTSGRGETQYF.

This clonotype appeared a few times. The junction departs from the called germline gene at one end, perhaps through a read error. V is TRBV12-3 or TRBV12-4 and J is TRBJ2-3; 8 nucleotides align to TRBD2. The CDR3 spans 12 residues. The CDR3 nucleotides read TGTGCCAGCAGTTTGGGAGGGAGCGGGGGTTCTTTT. The encoded protein is CASSLGGSGGSF.

Remarks on this clonotype: Just one base apart from a much larger clone, this may be a read error. The chain couples TRBV20-1 to TRBJ2-3, with a weak D call TRBD2 (6 bases). Germline-derived CDR1 and CDR2 are DFQATT and SNEGSKA (reference sequence). This CDR3 spans 14 amino acids. The CDR3 DNA follows: TGCACCATACCTGGAGGACTAATCACAGATACGCAGTATTTT. Translating gives CTIPGGLITDTQYF.

This clonotype appeared many times. The chain uses TRBV4-3 and TRBJ2-1, with 8 bases identical to TRBD1. The trim removed 6 bases at V and 6 bases at J, leaving 7 bases unmatched. The CDR3 loop spans 14 amino acids. Germline V lookup: CDR1 LGHNA, CDR2 YSLEER. CDR3 sequence (DNA): TGCGCCAGCAGTACTTGGCAGGGGGCCAATGAGCAGTTCTTC. Amino acid sequence: CASSTWQGANEQFF.

In its sample, this clonotype was seen a few times. The chain has TRBV20-1 and TRBJ1-4, with 7 bases identical to TRBD1. The trim removed 0 bases at V and 7 bases at J, leaving 17 bases unmatched. The CDR3 contains 18 residues. Germline CDR1 and CDR2: DFQATT and SNEGSKA (reference sequence). The DNA of the CDR3 is TGCAGTGCTAGAGACCTCAATCGACAGGGAAGAAGGAGTGAAAAACTGTTTTTT. This codes for CSARDLNRQGRRSEKLFF.

With respect to this clonotype: At one end, the junction sequence differs from germline, possibly due to a read error. The J gene is TRBJ2-6, the V gene TRBV12-3 or TRBV12-4; 8 bases map to TRBD2. The CDR3 is 18 residues long. The CDR3 DNA sequence: TGTACCAGCAGTACAACTTCCAGCGGGAGAGGTGGGGCCAACGTCCTGACTTTC. Its protein is CTSSTTSSGRGGANVLTF.

This clonotype was observed at least ten times. This chain links TRBV4-3 with TRBJ1-1; TRBD1 agrees at 7 bases. V was pared by 3 bases and J by 3 bases, with 4 bases of the junction left unmatched. The CDR3 consists of 14 residues. Germline loops: CDR1 LGHNA, CDR2 YSLEER. The CDR3, as DNA: TGCGCCAGCAGCCACAGGGACAGCTACACTGAAGCTTTCTTT. Its protein product is CASSHRDSYTEAFF.

The CDR3 sequence: CASSPLRGYNTGELFF. The CDR3 DNA follows: TGTGCCAGCAGCCCTCTCCGGGGCTACAACACCGGGGAGCTGTTTTTT. The chain employs TRBV4-2 and TRBJ2-2, with D perhaps matching TRBD1 or TRBD2 (5 bases each). Trimming removed 4 bases at V and 2 bases at J, with 14 bases between. Germline values: CDR1 LGHNA, CDR2 YNFKEQ. The CDR3 spans 16 residues.

As to this clonotype: Being one base from a much bigger clone, this may be a read error. This chain links TRBV2 with TRBJ2-7, with D uncertain. This CDR3 is 13 amino acids long. Germline CDR1 reads SNHLY; CDR2 reads FYNNEI. Written as DNA, the CDR3 is TGTGTCAGCTCCCCGACCCAGTCCTACGAGCAGTACTTC. Amino acids: CVSSPTQSYEQYF.

V is TRBV28 and J is TRBJ2-5; no reliable D call. CDR3 length: 15 amino acids. Germline loops: CDR1 MDHEN, CDR2 SYDVKM. The ends were cut back, 7 bases at V and 1 base at J, with 16 bases in the middle. CDR3 sequence reads: CASIGPILAQETQYF. In DNA, the CDR3 is TGTGCCAGCATAGGGCCCATCTTAGCCCAAGAGACCCAGTACTTC.

As for this clonotype: A much larger clone is a single base away; this may be a read error. J is TRBJ2-7 and V is TRBV11-2; the match to TRBD1 covers 7 bases. Germline loops: CDR1 SGHAT, CDR2 FQNNGV. The CDR3 covers 18 residues. In nucleotides, the CDR3 is TGTGCCAGCAGCCGACTTACCTATAGGGGGCCCGAAGACTACGAGCAGTGCTTC. It yields the protein CASSRLTYRGPEDYEQCF.

This clonotype showed up many times. The J gene is TRBJ2-7, the V gene TRBV27; the match to TRBD2 covers 7 bases. The germline gives CDR1 MNHEY, CDR2 SMNVEV (reference sequence). This CDR3 comprises 13 residues. The J segment lost 3 bases and the V segment lost 5 bases, leaving 4 bases of the junction unmatched. The CDR3 DNA sequence: TGTGCCAGCAGTCCGGGGGAGGGCTACGAGCAGTACTTC. It specifies CASSPGEGYEQYF.

V usage is TRBV7-9 and J usage is TRBJ2-7; 11 bases are shared with TRBD1. Trimming removed 4 bases from V and 6 bases from J; junction bases left unmatched: 5. The CDR3 covers 14 residues. CDR1 is SEHNR, CDR2 FQNEAQ, per germline (reference sequence). As DNA, the CDR3 is TGTGCCAGCAGCTCCCAGGACAGGGGGCGCGAGCAGTACTTC. This codes for CASSSQDRGREQYF.

V gene TRBV6-5 combines with J gene TRBJ2-7, with D perhaps TRBD1 (5 bases). Germline values: CDR1 MNHEY, CDR2 SVGAGI. The germline V and J ends were trimmed by 11 bases and 1 base, with 15 bases remaining between them. There are 13 residues in the CDR3. The CDR3 here is CAAGYQASYEQYF. DNA for the CDR3: TGTGCCGCAGGGTATCAAGCTTCCTACGAGCAGTACTTC.

This rearrangement joins TRBV20-1 to TRBJ2-2, with 12 bases fitting TRBD1. The germline V gene has CDR1 DFQATT and CDR2 SNEGSKA (reference sequence). V trimming: 5 bases; J trimming: 7 bases; junction bases outside the gene matches: 5. The CDR3 has 14 amino acids. The CDR3 loop reads CSARDRGRVGELFF. Here the CDR3 DNA reads TGCAGTGCTCGGGACAGGGGGCGCGTCGGGGAGCTGTTTTTT.